This T cell receptor beta chain comes out of a study of persistence of HIV-infected CD4 T cells (dated by TCRdb to about 2020). Describing the broader study: The study isolated CMV- and HIV-1 Gag-responding CD4+ T cells from ART-treated individuals to examine antigen-driven clonal expansion of HIV-1-infected cells. Proviral sequencing was used to assess clonality among infected cells, whereas TCRbeta sequencing gauged the clonality of all cells within each sorted population. Cross-participant TCR cluster analysis included roughly 8 participants for CMV and 6 or 7 participants for Gag. The median time participants had been on suppressive ART was under 10 years. Peripheral blood samples of up to 180 mL were obtained at multiple time points, with the exception of two participants, for whom leukapheresis was performed at a single time point. General findings and caveats noted by the study authors: Antigen-responding cells were enriched for expanded CDR3beta sequences that were degenerate, which suggests that CD4+ responses to CMV and Gag underwent convergent selection. Significantly lower TCRbeta richness was observed in CMV- and Gag-responding cells than in anti-CD3/anti-CD28-responding cells, and higher oligoclonality was observed in CMV-responding cells than in CD3/CD28-stimulated and Gag-responding cells. Only a small number of individuals took part in the study, and only a limited range of antigens was tested. TCR oligoclonality correlated with proviral oligoclonality within the same sorted populations. Bulk TCR analyses could not be limited to the rare CMV-responding cells that actually contained HIV-1 proviruses.

On this clone itself: Its specific antigen is unknown. Per-base quality was not reported, and no clone a single base away is much larger than it.

TCRbeta repertoires were sequenced from genomic DNA with the immunoSEQ hsTCRB assay version 4 in survey mode. For TCRbeta sequencing, genomic DNA was diluted to around 9.9 ng/uL, with up to about 1 ug used per sample. Regarding the original processing steps: TCRbeta data analysis was done in ImmunoSeq Analyzer 3.0, and diversity was calculated on productive nucleotide rearrangements. Lower-bound TCR diversity was estimated with the improved Chao index, and clonality with the Gini coefficient using the Immunarch R package. Different nucleotide rearrangements encoding the same CDR3beta amino acid sequence were treated as distinct clonotypes. TCRbeta sequences significantly enriched in antigen-responding cells relative to anti-CD3/anti-CD28-activated cells were identified by differential abundance analysis. Using predicted peptide-MHC specificity as the basis, GLIPH2 grouped TCRs into clusters, both for each participant individually and for the merged data sets that combined participants. TCRdb's version of the immuneACCESS table is confined to in-frame rearrangements and falls short of the full clone set. An unresolved V gene accounts for under half of the shortfall where checked; the remainder is of unknown origin. V, J and clone size were drawn from that table, and D and trimming were deduced from the DNA. In all, the sample holds tens of thousands of clones, and roughly four fifths of those were seen once. The ten largest clones add up to approximately 4.6% of the sample.

The treatment or condition label corresponds to: suppressive antiretroviral therapy. Cells were stimulated with lysates of CMV-infected fibroblasts at 9 to 10 ug/mL. Memory populations depleted of antigen-responding cells were obtained by sorting nonresponding CD40L-negative CD69-negative CD45RO-high memory CD4+ T cells. HIV-1-infected adults in whom suppressive ART had been started during chronic infection were enrolled as participants. Plasma HIV-1 RNA had been undetectable (below 50 copies/mL) in participants for at least 4 years. To be included, participants needed a CD4+ T cell count above 400 cells/uL and a positive CMV serology. Before stimulation, PBMCs were isolated using density centrifugation and depleted of CD8+ T cells. For about 17 hours, the CD8-depleted PBMCs were stimulated with anti-CD28/CD49d costimulation, a CD40-blocking antibody, and enfuvirtide to prevent new infections. Cell sorting was done on a Beckman Coulter MoFlo Legacy or XDP sorter, and dead cells were excluded with propidium iodide. The QIAamp DNA Mini Kit was used for genomic DNA extraction from samples above one million cells, and the Quick-DNA Microprep Kit was used otherwise.

Measured from the cysteine to the phenylalanine, the CDR3 is 14 residues long. The read is trimmed to its CDR3 DNA, 42 bases read in frame from base 1. V is shortened by 1 base, J by 4 bases, and the region joining them spans 9 bases. As encoded in the germline V gene, CDR1 is SGHDN while CDR2 is FVKESK. This receptor was taken from an adult man with HIV who was CMV-seropositive. The source material was CD4+ T cells sorted from PBMCs after roughly 18-hour stimulation, sampled from a patient who received antiretroviral therapy. In light of the paper, this sample's cell subset or site label describes: CD40L-CD69- CD45RO-high memory CD4 T cells not responding to CMV lysate. Recombination linked TRBV14 to TRBJ2-3, with the D gene too uncertain to name. The nucleotide sequence reads TGTGCCAGCAGCCAAGTCATATTACCAGATACGCAGTATTTT. Its coded protein is CASSQVILPDTQYF.